The clone carrying this TCR beta chain was seen a few times. The antigen remains unidentified. The trim removed 8 bases at V and 0 bases at J, leaving 7 bases unmatched. CDR1 and CDR2 from the germline V gene are DFQATT and SNEGSKA (reference sequence). The CDR3 totals 13 residues. The source of the sample is a study of human T cells and chemical hapten exposure. Study summary: Small differences in pooled library volume mainly drove the variation in TCR yields per sample.

Each CDR3 protein gets one entry after TCRdb re-called the RACE reads with MiXCR. The sample has 100,000 to 150,000 distinct CDR3 sequences; approximately 8.3% are singletons. The time point was: healthy volunteer bleed at 2 weeks. Before extraction, the whole blood was not fractionated, and total RNA was taken from it. General observations from the study: No shift was seen in TCRs above 1 in 1000 frequency with DPC sensitization.

The sequenced material came from whole blood. The origin of this receptor is a male donor in good health. Some clones in this sample may be carry-over from other donors' samples. The V and J genes are TRBV20-1 and TRBJ2-7, with 7 bases identical to TRBD2. CDR3 nucleotide sequence: TGCAGTTTAGCGGGCGAGAGCTCCTACGAGCAGTACTTC. Its translation is CSLAGESSYEQYF.